This T cell receptor beta chain was observed in a study of blood T cell repertoires in COVID-19. The overall study: Sources were T cells, B-cell-depleted T cells, or PBMCs; the material itself was cDNA or gDNA.

TCRdb keeps only in-frame clones here, not all; method: immunoSEQ multiplex PCR. The data hold about 160,000 clones, with under 90% observed a single time. This CDR3 spans 15 amino acids. CDR1 is GTSNPN and CDR2 is SVGIG in the germline V gene (reference sequence). The V end lost 3 bases, the J end lost 0 bases, and 12 bases lay between the germline ends. This study enrolled people aged about 18 to 100 from about two dozen US geographic areas. Categorization into cohorts depended on clinical history that participants reported. The clonotype originates from a woman aged 55-69 years who had recovered from COVID-19. The chain couples TRBV30 to TRBJ1-5, with D tentatively TRBD1 (5 bases). Sequenced input: PBMCs or T cells enriched from blood (not recorded which). In DNA form, the CDR3 reads TGTGCCTGGAGCCTAGGGGCGTATAGCAATCAGCCCCAGCATTTT. It specifies CAWSLGAYSNQPQHF.